Each of the 3 T cell receptor beta chains below was sequenced from the same sample in a study of Ad26.COV2.S vaccination and SARS-CoV-2 variants. This sample's treatment: 19 received Ad26.COV2.S at low or high dose, single or two shots; several received placebo; per-sample allocation not given. Sample collection was performed on day 63 after the first vaccine or placebo injection. Only in-frame clones appear in the TCRdb table, and some are missing; sequencing was by immunoSEQ multiplex PCR. The sample includes a few hundred thousand clones, approximately 90% of them seen just once. Here the sequenced sample was peripheral blood, taken in a trial of Ad26.COV2.S vaccine versus placebo. These receptors were collected from a person aged 18-65 years who received the Ad26.COV2.S COVID-19 vaccine or a placebo.

The chain joins TRBV19 to TRBJ2-7; 7 nucleotides agree with TRBD2. V lost 6 bases to trimming and J lost 4 bases; unmatched junction nucleotides: 6. Germline assignment: CDR1 LNHDA and CDR2 SQIVND (reference sequence). This CDR3 is built from 13 residues. The chain's CDR3 is CASRPRGEYEQYF. CDR3 bases: TGTGCCAGTAGACCCCGGGGGGAGTACGAGCAGTACTTC.

CDR3 in amino acids: CASSQVPGRPGGLTDTQYF. CDR3 nucleotide sequence: TGTGCCAGCAGCCAAGTGCCCGGCAGGCCGGGCGGCTTGACAGATACGCAGTATTTT. The V gene is TRBV4-2, the J gene TRBJ2-3; D is undetermined. The CDR3 length is 19 residues. Germline-derived CDR1 and CDR2 are LGHNA and YNFKEQ. The V end was cut by 1 base, the J end by 3 bases, with 23 bases between.

The CDR3 spells CATSRAPRGGSPLHF. The CDR3 nucleotides read TGTGCCACCAGCAGAGCCCCGAGGGGGGGGTCACCCCTCCACTTT. V usage is TRBV15 and J usage is TRBJ1-6, with D possibly being TRBD1 (6 bases). The CDR3 sequence is 15 residues long. The V gene lost 1 base and the J gene lost 10 bases, with 14 bases spanning the gap. From germline, CDR1 is LNHNV and CDR2 YYDKDF (reference sequence).